This TCR beta chain was sequenced for a study of siplizumab effects on memory and regulatory T cells (dated by TCRdb to about 2019). Study-level background: The study looked at the effect of siplizumab, an anti-CD2 antibody, on alloreactive T-cell subsets in allogeneic mixed lymphocyte reactions made from human PBMCs.

The method behind the library was the immunoSEQ multiplex PCR assay. Some 1.1 x 10^5 TCR templates per sample were assayed by the deep sequencing platform. Genomic DNA extracted from sorted T cells was used for TCRbeta CDR3 sequencing. On the study's bioinformatics: The R programming language was used for clonal analysis of TCRbeta CDR3 data. Unstimulated samples were compared with post-reaction CFSE-low samples to define alloreactive CD4+ and CD8+ clones. Alloreactive CD4+ clones were assigned to regulatory or non-regulatory origin by matching sequences to sorted unstimulated Treg and non-Treg repertoires. TCRdb provides this immuneACCESS table in a form limited to in-frame rearrangements. Some clones are lacking; in checked studies, under half of them reflect an unresolved V gene, and why the rest are absent is not known. V and J calls and clone size come straight from that table; D and trimming were deduced from the DNA. The sample table contains some 100,000 clones; only one count was recorded for about 90% of them. The ten largest clonotypes hold 0.14% to 0.15% of the sample.

The CDR3 has 19 amino acids, counting the end cysteine and phenylalanine. The retained sequence is limited to the CDR3, 57 bases, with the frame set at the first base. Looking up the germline V gene yields CDR1 SGHTA and CDR2 FQGNSA. The germline ends are 18 bases apart after V is trimmed by 3 bases and J by 0 bases. Sorted unstimulated T cells and proliferating T cells recovered from mixed lymphocyte reactions were subjected to TCRbeta CDR3 sequencing. Fresh whole blood from around 11 HLA-typed healthy donors was used to isolate PBMCs. As regards this clone: Its specific antigen is unknown. No much larger clonotype is one base removed from it; base qualities were not supplied.

The paper's findings and limits, for the study overall: Because sequences at frequencies below about 10^-5 were poorly captured, only a minor fraction of alloreactive clones could be mapped back to unstimulated subsets. A naive or memory phenotype could not be assigned to roughly 75-97% of proliferating CD4+ or CD8+ clones. No functional confirmation was obtained for the suppressive function of proliferating Tregs from siplizumab cultures. The cumulative frequency of alloreactive sequences traceable to unstimulated CD4+ memory T cells was significantly reduced by siplizumab. Of the alloreactive CD4+ clones that could be mapped, the Treg-derived share averaged approximately 69% with siplizumab compared with roughly 27% in control reactions. Compared with memory T cells, unstimulated naive T cells appeared more diverse, and naive cells seemed to make a substantial contribution to the alloresponse.

This clonotype was obtained from a human donor in good health. Rearrangement joined TRBV7-2 to TRBJ2-6, with a tentative D gene TRBD1 over 5 matching bases. Sequencing was performed on CD4+ T cells sorted from blood. This receptor has the CDR3 CASSFAPQGLGSGANVLTF. The DNA sequence is given as TGTGCCAGCAGCTTCGCCCCCCAGGGATTGGGCTCTGGGGCCAACGTCCTGACTTTC.